The clone carrying this TCR beta chain was counted a few times. The source of the sample is a study of T-cell reconstitution after alpha-beta-depleted transplantation in children. Germline V CDR1 and CDR2: DFQATT, SNEGSKA (reference sequence). J gave up 7 bases and V 1 base, and 13 bases lay outside the gene matches. The CDR3 spans 17 residues. Unique molecular identifiers featured in how the TCRbeta library was prepared. TCRdb ran MiXCR on the PCR reads and lists one entry per CDR3 protein. The sample lists about 600,000 distinct CDR3 sequences; over 10% were seen once. The chain joins TRBV20-1 to TRBJ2-2; the match to TRBD1 covers 9 bases. The receptor comes from a male patient under 18 who had a stem cell transplant for acute myeloid leukemia, so the T cells may come from the graft donor. Sample: PBMCs, mostly from graft donor cells, taken 360 days after TCRalphabeta/CD19-depleted stem cell transplant. The DNA for the CDR3 is TGCAGTGCTAGAGTACCGGGGACAGGGATCAGCAGCGGGGAGCTGTTTTTT. Protein: CSARVPGTGISSGELFF.